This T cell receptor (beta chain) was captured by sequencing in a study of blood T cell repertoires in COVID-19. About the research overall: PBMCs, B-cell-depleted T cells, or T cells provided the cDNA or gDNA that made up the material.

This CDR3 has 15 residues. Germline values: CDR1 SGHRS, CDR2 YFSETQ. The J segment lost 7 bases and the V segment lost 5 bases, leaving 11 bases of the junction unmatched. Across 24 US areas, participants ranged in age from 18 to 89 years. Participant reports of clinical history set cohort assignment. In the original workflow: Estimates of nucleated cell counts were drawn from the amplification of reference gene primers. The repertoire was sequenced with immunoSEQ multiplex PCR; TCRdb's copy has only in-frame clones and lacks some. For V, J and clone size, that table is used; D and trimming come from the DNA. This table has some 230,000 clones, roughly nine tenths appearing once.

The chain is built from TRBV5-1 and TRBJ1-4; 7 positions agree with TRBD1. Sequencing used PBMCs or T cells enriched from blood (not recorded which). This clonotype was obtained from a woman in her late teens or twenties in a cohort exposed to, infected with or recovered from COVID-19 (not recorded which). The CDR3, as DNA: TGCGCCAGCAGGACAGGGCAACGGGTTGGTGAAAAACTGTTTTTT. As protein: CASRTGQRVGEKLFF.